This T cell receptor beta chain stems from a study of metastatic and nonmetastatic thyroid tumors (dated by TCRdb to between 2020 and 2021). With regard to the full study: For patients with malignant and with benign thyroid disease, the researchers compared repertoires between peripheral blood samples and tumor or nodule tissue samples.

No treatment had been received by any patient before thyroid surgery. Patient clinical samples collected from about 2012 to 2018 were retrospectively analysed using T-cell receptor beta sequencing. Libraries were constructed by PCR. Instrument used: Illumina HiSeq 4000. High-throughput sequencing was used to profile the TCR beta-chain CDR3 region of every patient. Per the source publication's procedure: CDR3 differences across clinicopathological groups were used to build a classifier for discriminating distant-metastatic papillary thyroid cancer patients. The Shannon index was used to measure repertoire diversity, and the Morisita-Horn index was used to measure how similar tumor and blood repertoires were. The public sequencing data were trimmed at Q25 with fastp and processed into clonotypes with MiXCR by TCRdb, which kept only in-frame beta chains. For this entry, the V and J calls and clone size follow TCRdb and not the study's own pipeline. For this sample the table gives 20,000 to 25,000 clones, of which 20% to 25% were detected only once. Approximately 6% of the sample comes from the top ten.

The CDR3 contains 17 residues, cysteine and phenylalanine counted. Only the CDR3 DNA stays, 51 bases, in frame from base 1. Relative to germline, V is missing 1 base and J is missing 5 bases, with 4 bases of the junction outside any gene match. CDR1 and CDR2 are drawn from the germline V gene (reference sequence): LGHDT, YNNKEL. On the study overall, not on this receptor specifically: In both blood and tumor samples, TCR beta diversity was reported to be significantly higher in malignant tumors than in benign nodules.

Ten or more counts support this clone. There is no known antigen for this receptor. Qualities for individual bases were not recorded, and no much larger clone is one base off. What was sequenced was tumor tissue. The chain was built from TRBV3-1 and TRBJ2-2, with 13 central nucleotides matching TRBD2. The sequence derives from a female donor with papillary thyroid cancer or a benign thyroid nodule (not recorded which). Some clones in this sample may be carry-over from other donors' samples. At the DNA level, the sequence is TGTGCCAGCAGCCAAGGGACTAGCGGGGGAGGGACCGGGGAGCTGTTTTTT. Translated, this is CASSQGTSGGGTGELFF.